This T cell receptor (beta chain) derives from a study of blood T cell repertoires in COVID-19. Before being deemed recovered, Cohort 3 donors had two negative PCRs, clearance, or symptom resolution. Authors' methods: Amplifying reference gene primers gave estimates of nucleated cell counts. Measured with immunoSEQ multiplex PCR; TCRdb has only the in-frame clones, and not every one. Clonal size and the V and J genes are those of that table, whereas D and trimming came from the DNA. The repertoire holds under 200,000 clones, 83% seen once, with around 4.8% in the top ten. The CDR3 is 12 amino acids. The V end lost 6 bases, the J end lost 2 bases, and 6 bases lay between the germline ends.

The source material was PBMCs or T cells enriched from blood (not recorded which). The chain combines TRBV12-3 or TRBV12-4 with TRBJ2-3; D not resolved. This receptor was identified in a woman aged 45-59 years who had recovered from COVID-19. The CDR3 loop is CASSPNTDTQYF. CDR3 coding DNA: TGTGCCAGCAGCCCCAACACAGATACGCAGTATTTT.